Below, 4 T cell receptor beta chains from the same sample are listed, as sequenced in a study of radiotherapy plus CTLA-4 blockade in lung cancer. TCRdb's table, derived via immunoSEQ multiplex PCR, lists solely in-frame clones and lacks some. The sample comprises some 92,000 clones, 80% to 85% of which are singletons, and about 3.5% rests with the top ten. Material: peripheral blood, obtained from a patient treated with radiotherapy plus ipilimumab. These receptors all come from a human donor with non-small cell lung cancer who had a partial response to radiotherapy plus ipilimumab.

This rearrangement joins TRBV5-1 to TRBJ1-2; D gene ambiguous. CDR3 length equals 14 residues. The V end was cut by 0 bases, the J end by 4 bases, with 10 bases between. Germline V gene sequence: CDR1 SGHRS, CDR2 YFSETQ. This chain's CDR3 is CASSLAEGSYGYTF. The CDR3 nucleotides read TGCGCCAGCAGCTTGGCCGAAGGGAGCTATGGCTACACCTTC.

This clone was detected ten times or more. This rearrangement joins TRBV4-1 to TRBJ2-5; D is undetermined. The CDR3 is 13 amino acids. V dropped 4 bases and J dropped 1 base, with 7 bases sitting between them. In germline, CDR1 is MGHRA, CDR2 YSYEKL. The CDR3 protein is CASSLTSQETQYF. In DNA form, the CDR3 reads TGCGCCAGCAGCCTAACAAGCCAAGAGACCCAGTACTTC.

This clone has only one observation. The chain links TRBV27 to TRBJ2-2, with 7 positions matching TRBD1. The CDR3 has 14 residues. J gave up 7 bases and V 9 bases, and 11 bases lay outside the gene matches. Germline CDR1 is MNHEY and CDR2 is SMNVEV (reference sequence). DNA of the CDR3: TGTGCCAGTCGGACAGGCAGTGCGGGCGGGGAGCTGTTTTTT. It codes for CASRTGSAGGELFF.

As to this clone: One end of the junction fails to match germline, which may point to a read error. The rearrangement uses TRBV5-8 and TRBJ1-2; D possibly corresponds to TRBD1 (5 bases). The CDR3 sequence is 11 residues long. Germline V CDR1 and CDR2: SGHTS, YDEGEE. The CDR3 DNA follows: TGTGCCAGCAGCTTGGGGGGCTGGGGCCACTTC. Protein sequence: CASSLGGWGHF.